This T cell receptor (beta chain) was obtained from a study of T cell repertoires in cytomegalovirus infection. Study-level background: Public TCR beta signatures were indicative of both CMV infection and a matching HLA type. General study findings and limits: Adding up the frequency of public TCR beta families identified people who carried CMV plus the relevant HLA. The ex vivo response was dominated by HLA-C-restricted CMV-specific TCR beta clonotypes.

TCRdb fed the reads into MiXCR, producing one record per CDR3 protein. The sample gives hundreds of thousands of distinct CDR3 sequences, around 31% of which show up once; 15% to 20% is in the top ten. A note on this clonotype: As yet, its antigen is unknown.

The source material was cultured PBMCs, sampled from culture after CMV antigen stimulation. The clonotype was recovered from a human donor in good health (CMV status not recorded). Some clones in this sample may be carry-over from other donors' samples.

CDR3 protein: CASTQGATDTQYF. As DNA, the CDR3 is TGTGCCAGCACCCAGGGGGCTACAGATACGCAGTATTTT. V gene TRBV6-6 combines with J gene TRBJ2-3, with 8 nucleotides matching TRBD1. CDR1 is MNHNY and CDR2 is SVGAGI in the germline V gene (reference sequence). V dropped 7 bases and J dropped 3; count of bases not matched to a gene: 3. The CDR3 contains 13 residues.